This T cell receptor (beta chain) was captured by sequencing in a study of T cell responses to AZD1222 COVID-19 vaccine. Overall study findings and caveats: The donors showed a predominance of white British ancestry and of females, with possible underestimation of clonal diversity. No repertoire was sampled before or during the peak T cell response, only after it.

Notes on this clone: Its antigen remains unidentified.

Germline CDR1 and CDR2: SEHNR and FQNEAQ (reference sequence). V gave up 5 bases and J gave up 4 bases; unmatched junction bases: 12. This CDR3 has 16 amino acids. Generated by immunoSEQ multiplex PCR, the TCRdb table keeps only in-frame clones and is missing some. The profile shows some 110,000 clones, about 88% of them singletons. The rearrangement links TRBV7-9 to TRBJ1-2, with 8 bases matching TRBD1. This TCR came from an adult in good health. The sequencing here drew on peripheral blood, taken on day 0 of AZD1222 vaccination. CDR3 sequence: CASSPRRGQGGYGYTF. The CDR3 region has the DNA TGTGCCAGCAGCCCCCGTCGCGGACAGGGAGGCTATGGCTACACCTTC.